Detailed here is one T cell receptor (beta chain). As yet, its antigen is unknown. Following RNA extraction, reverse transcription yielded cDNA that acted as the sequencing template. The repertoire was sequenced with immunoSEQ multiplex PCR; TCRdb's copy has only in-frame clones and lacks some. Of around 250,000 clones detected, under 80% appear once; the ten largest clones hold approximately 1.2%. The CDR3 totals 15 residues. Germline values: CDR1 MNHEY, CDR2 SMNVEV (reference sequence). V was pared by 5 bases and J by 8 bases, with 9 bases of the junction left unmatched. The record originates from a study of CD8+ T cells in alopecia areata. Whole-study results and caveats: Patients displayed less clarity in TCR sharing than mice, a finding possibly related to HLA. Lesional scalp displayed greater clonality than normal scalp, most notably in alopecia totalis/universalis.

Sampling of alopecia areata patients yielded lesional scalp punch biopsies as well as peripheral blood. V gene TRBV27 combines with J gene TRBJ1-4, with TRBD1 matching 9 bases. The sequencing used CD4+ T cells sorted from blood, collected at week 0. This sequence was found in a human donor with alopecia areata. The CDR3, as DNA: TGTGCCAGCAGTCTGTTACAGGGGGCCGAAGAAAAACTGTTTTTT. It translates to CASSLLQGAEEKLFF.